This T cell receptor beta chain was recovered during a study of CD8+CD57+ T cells in acquired aplastic anemia. Study as a whole: Sorted CD4+ and CD8+ cells gave an average of roughly 3 ug of DNA.

Profiling that covered TCR beta VDJ and CDR3 relied on genomic DNA as its template. Using its own MiXCR run on the reads, TCRdb lists one record per CDR3 protein. The data show about 240,000 distinct CDR3 sequences, more than 45% seen once. There are a few counts of this clonotype. Its target is not known. Sequencing involved patients with CD8+CD57+ cell expansion previously shown by flow cytometry. Patients had not yet gotten any therapy when their blood was taken for sampling. Study-wide results and limits: Twenty-nine shared CD8+ CDR3s appeared highly expressed within patients' immunodominant clones. CD8+ Simpson's diversity showed no significant patient-control difference.

V was trimmed by 4 bases and J by 2 bases, leaving 6 bases between them. The CDR3 extends over 14 amino acids. The germline V gene encodes CDR1 MGHDK and CDR2 SYGVNS. The TCR comes from a human donor with aplastic anemia. V usage is TRBV25-1 and J usage is TRBJ2-6; a possible D gene is TRBD2 (6 bases). Sequencing was done on a sample of sorted CD4+, CD8+, or CD8+CD57+ T cells (not recorded which) from PBMCs. CDR3 amino acids: CASSGGTGANVLTF. The CDR3 nucleotides are TGTGCCAGCAGTGGCGGGACTGGGGCCAACGTCCTGACTTTC.